Each of the 22 T cell receptor beta chains below was sequenced from the same sample in a study of glioma-infiltrating T cells. TCR alpha and beta CDR3 regions were amplified from RNA using iRepertoire nested multiplex PCR. TCRdb processed the multiplex PCR reads anew with MiXCR; each CDR3 protein has one entry. The data show under 4,000 distinct CDR3 sequences, approximately 83% seen once. The sample was glioma tissue, nonneoplastic brain tissue, or PBMCs (not recorded which). The source of these receptors is a human donor with low-grade glioma or glioblastoma, undergoing nonglioma brain surgery, or in good health (not recorded which).

On this clonotype: An end of the junction differs from the germline gene, which may be a read error. As an off-target read in a library built for alpha chains, this beta chain has a frequency of little significance. V usage is TRBV27 and J usage is TRBJ2-4; 7 bases align to TRBD2. This CDR3 comprises 15 residues. CDR1 is MNHEY, CDR2 SMNVEV, per germline (reference sequence). The CDR3 DNA reads as TGTGCCAACAGTTTATCATGGGGGGGCAAAAACATTCAGTACTTC. Translation: CANSLSWGGKNIQYF.

On this clonotype: The size of this beta chain means little, since it is a stray read in a library made for alpha chains. The rearrangement uses TRBV28 and TRBJ1-2; D ambiguous. V was cut by 2 bases and J by 4 bases, with 11 bases left in between. CDR3 length: 14 residues. Germline values: CDR1 MDHEN, CDR2 SYDVKM. The CDR3 reads CASSLAVGTYGYTF. The CDR3 DNA reads TGTGCCAGCAGTTTAGCCGTGGGAACCTATGGCTACACCTTC.

To note about this clonotype: This beta chain represents an off-target read in a library built for alpha chains; its size is of limited meaning. The V call is TRBV6-2 or TRBV6-3, the J call TRBJ2-3, with D perhaps matching TRBD2 (6 bases). V was shortened by 5 bases and J by 2 bases, with 14 bases between the two germline ends. The CDR3 consists of 15 residues. Per germline, CDR1 MNHEY and CDR2 SVGEGT. CDR3 sequence reads: CASSLTGGNTDTQYF. The CDR3 nucleotides are TGTGCCAGCAGTCTTACGGGCGGGAACACAGATACGCAGTATTTT.

About this clonotype: The library was built for alpha chains, so this beta chain is an off-target read and its size means little. V and J are TRBV20-1 and TRBJ2-3; TRBD2 matches at 13 bases. V was clipped by 1 base and J by 9 bases; unmatched bases: 4. CDR3 length: 14 amino acids. Germline V lookup: CDR1 DFQATT, CDR2 SNEGSKA (reference sequence). The CDR3: CSARGLAGGLTQYF. The CDR3 bases are TGCAGTGCTAGAGGACTAGCGGGGGGCCTAACGCAGTATTTT.

For this clonotype: This beta chain is an off-target read within a library intended for alpha chains, so its frequency means little. The rearrangement links TRBV6-5 to TRBJ1-1, with D unresolved. The CDR3 runs to 15 residues. Germline CDR1 MNHEY, CDR2 SVGAGI. Trimming pared 3 bases from V and 3 bases from J, leaving 14 bases between. This CDR3 reads CASSYWPSQDTEAFF. The CDR3 coding sequence is TGTGCCAGCAGTTATTGGCCTTCCCAAGACACTGAAGCTTTCTTT.

As to this clonotype: Within a library made for alpha chains, this beta chain is off target, and its count is uninformative. This chain uses TRBV20-1 with TRBJ2-3, with 8 nucleotides matching TRBD2. The V segment lost 0 bases and the J segment 3 bases; nucleotides outside the gene matches: 5. The CDR3 sequence is 15 residues long. Germline V gene sequence: CDR1 DFQATT, CDR2 SNEGSKA (reference sequence). In DNA form, the CDR3 reads TGCAGTGCTAGAGAACATGGGACTAGTACAGATACGCAGTATTTT. This encodes CSAREHGTSTDTQYF.

In regard to this clonotype: This beta chain slipped into a library made for alpha chains as a stray read, so its size is not meaningful. The chain uses TRBV6-5 and TRBJ2-1; the D gene is possibly TRBD2 (5 bases). The germline V gene encodes CDR1 MNHEY and CDR2 SVGAGI. This CDR3 region has 13 residues. The ends were cut back, 2 bases at V and 9 bases at J, with 11 bases in the middle. CDR3 amino acids: CASSYGIEGEQFF. The CDR3 region has the DNA TGTGCCAGCAGTTACGGGATAGAGGGTGAGCAGTTCTTC.

Remarks on this clonotype: This beta chain is a stray read from a library made for alpha chains; its abundance is not meaningful. The J gene is TRBJ1-1, the V gene TRBV6-2 or TRBV6-3; 11 bases map to TRBD1. The CDR3 totals 14 residues. From germline, CDR1 is MNHEY and CDR2 SVGEGT. V lost 2 bases to trimming and J lost 5 bases; unmatched junction nucleotides: 1. The CDR3 DNA reads TGTGCCAGCAGTTACGGGACAGGGGGTACTGAAGCTTTCTTT. Translating gives CASSYGTGGTEAFF.

In the case of this clonotype: This beta chain is an off-target read within a library intended for alpha chains, so its frequency means little. V and J are TRBV2 and TRBJ1-1; the D gene is possibly TRBD1 (5 bases). V lost 0 bases and J lost 6, with 14 bases in between. Germline values: CDR1 SNHLY, CDR2 FYNNEI. This CDR3 has 15 amino acids. The CDR3 sequence is CASSEARGGFPEAFF. CDR3 bases: TGTGCCAGCAGTGAAGCGAGGGGAGGGTTCCCTGAAGCTTTCTTT.

Note on this clonotype: This beta chain came through as a stray read in a library set up for alpha chains, and its size says little. The chain combines TRBV6-2 or TRBV6-3 with TRBJ2-7; tentatively, D is TRBD1 (6 bases). The CDR3 is made up of 14 amino acids. V gave up 6 bases and J gave up 0 bases, with 12 bases separating them. The V gene's germline CDR1 is MNHEY and CDR2 SVGEGT. The CDR3, as DNA: TGTGCCAGCAGCGCCGGGACATACTCCTACGAGCAGTACTTC. Translation: CASSAGTYSYEQYF.

Concerning this clonotype itself: This beta chain is an unintended read in a library built for alpha chains; its size means little. The chain has TRBV15 and TRBJ1-1; D not resolved. This CDR3 spans 15 amino acids. The germline V gene has CDR1 LNHNV and CDR2 YYDKDF (reference sequence). Trimming took off 1 base at V and 11 bases at J, with 20 bases between the two ends. CDR3 residues: CATSRAIGGPIEAFF. For the CDR3, the DNA is TGTGCCACCAGCAGAGCCATCGGAGGTCCGATCGAGGCTTTCTTT.

With respect to this clonotype: The library was built for alpha chains, so this beta chain is an off-target read and its size means little. The gene calls are TRBV7-9 and TRBJ1-1; tentatively, D is TRBD1 (5 bases). Germline values: CDR1 SEHNR, CDR2 FQNEAQ (reference sequence). Trimming removed 2 bases at V and 4 bases at J, with 8 bases between. The CDR3 runs 13 residues. This CDR3 is CASSLYQGTEAFF. The DNA of the CDR3 is TGTGCCAGCAGCTTATACCAGGGCACTGAAGCTTTCTTT.

Notes on this clonotype: Found in a library prepared for alpha chains, this beta chain is an off-target read, and its abundance has little meaning. The V call is TRBV28, the J call TRBJ2-7, with a tentative D call TRBD1 (5 bases). Per the germline V gene, CDR1 is MDHEN and CDR2 is SYDVKM. With 5 bases removed from V and 2 bases from J, the gap between germline ends came to 13 bases. CDR3 length equals 14 residues. DNA for the CDR3: TGTGCCAGCAGTCCCTTACAGGTTGCCTACGAGCAGTACTTC. Translating it yields CASSPLQVAYEQYF.

Comment on this clonotype: This beta chain represents an off-target read in a library built for alpha chains; its size is of limited meaning. The chain combines TRBV9 with TRBJ2-1; D may be TRBD1 (5 bases). Per the germline V gene, CDR1 is SGDLS and CDR2 is YYNGEE. Between the trimmed V and J ends, which lost 3 bases and 2 bases, there was a span of 9 bases. CDR3 length: 14 residues. CDR3 DNA: TGTGCCAGCAGCGGATCAGGGACCTACAATGAGCAGTTCTTC. It encodes CASSGSGTYNEQFF. Drawing the rest from reference TRBV9 and TRBJ2-1, the complete variable domain is DSGVTQTPKHLITATGQRVTLRCSPRSGDLSVYWYQQSLDQGLQFLIQYYNGEERAKGNILERFSAQQFPDLHSELNLSSLELGDSALYFCASSGSGTYNEQFFGPGTRLTVL.

This clonotype was detected a few times. As an off-target read in a library built for alpha chains, this beta chain has a frequency of little significance. The chain couples TRBV24-1 to TRBJ2-1, with 14 bases matching TRBD2. In germline, CDR1 is KGHDR, CDR2 SFDVKD. Losses at the gene ends were 8 bases for V and 7 bases for J; bases not matched to a gene: 3. CDR3 length: 14 amino acids. The chain's CDR3 is CATTGTSGRNEQFF. The CDR3 DNA sequence: TGTGCCACCACCGGGACTAGCGGGAGAAATGAGCAGTTCTTC.

With regard to this clonotype: This beta chain is off target for a library built for alpha chains, so its abundance means little. V and J are TRBV28 and TRBJ1-2, with TRBD1 identical over 7 bases. The V gene end was trimmed by 4 bases and the J gene end by 5 bases; junction bases not matched to a gene: 13. CDR1 and CDR2 from the germline V gene are MDHEN and SYDVKM. There are 16 residues in the CDR3. The CDR3 protein is CASSSTRADRAYGYTF. CDR3 bases: TGTGCCAGCAGTTCAACCCGGGCCGACAGGGCTTATGGCTACACCTTC.

As to this clonotype: This beta chain is a stray sequence in a library constructed for alpha chains; its clone size is not meaningful. The chain carries TRBV2 and TRBJ1-2, with 9 bases lining up with TRBD1. With 5 bases clipped from V and 8 bases from J, the junction kept 9 bases outside the gene matches. The V gene's germline CDR1 is SNHLY and CDR2 FYNNEI. The CDR3 is made up of 14 amino acids. DNA for the CDR3: TGTGCCAGCAGTCCGGGACAGGGTGGTGGCGGCTACACCTTC. This sequence encodes CASSPGQGGGGYTF.

Notes on this clonotype: This beta chain represents an off-target read in a library built for alpha chains; its size is of limited meaning. This sequence joins TRBV6-1 and TRBJ2-7; 10 bases are a match to TRBD1. The germline gives CDR1 MNHNS, CDR2 SASEGT. The J segment lost 2 bases and the V segment lost 8 bases, leaving 9 bases of the junction unmatched. This CDR3 contains 15 residues. CDR3 loop: CASGIRDRGTYEQYF. Written as DNA, the CDR3 is TGTGCCAGCGGGATCAGGGACAGGGGAACCTACGAGCAGTACTTC.

In the case of this clonotype: This beta chain is off target for a library built for alpha chains, so its abundance means little. V usage is TRBV6-1 and J usage is TRBJ2-3, with D uncertain. CDR1 and CDR2 from the germline V gene are MNHNS and SASEGT. CDR3 length: 17 amino acids. V shed 6 bases and J shed 4 bases, with 23 bases lying between them. The CDR3 DNA follows: TGTGCCAGCAGCAAGTCGAGTAGTGAAACGCAGGCAGATACGCAGTATTTT. This gives the protein CASSKSSSETQADTQYF.

For this clonotype: Relative to the germline gene, one junction end is altered; a read error may explain this. This beta chain turned up in a library designed for alpha chains; as an off-target read, its abundance says little. J is TRBJ1-4 and V is TRBV7-9, with TRBD1 matching over 9 bases. Germline CDR1 reads SEHNR; CDR2 reads FQNEAQ (reference sequence). This CDR3 is built from 12 residues. In nucleotides, the CDR3 is TGTGCCAGCAGCTCCCCCACAGGGGGCTTGCTTTTT. It yields the protein CASSSPTGGLLF.

Details on this clonotype: This beta chain turned up in a library designed for alpha chains; as an off-target read, its abundance says little. The chain uses TRBV5-4 and TRBJ2-5; D call uncertain. CDR3 length: 14 amino acids. The germline V gene has CDR1 SGHNT and CDR2 YYREEE (reference sequence). The V end was cut by 2 bases, the J end by 5 bases, with 13 bases between. This CDR3 reads CASSFPAGSETQYF. The DNA for the CDR3 is TGTGCCAGCAGCTTTCCGGCAGGAAGCGAGACCCAGTACTTC.

This clonotype was detected a few times. This beta chain is an unintended read in a library built for alpha chains; its size means little. The rearrangement joins TRBV6-1 to TRBJ2-3, with D perhaps matching TRBD2 (6 bases). Germline CDR1 is MNHNS and CDR2 is SASEGT. The CDR3 extends over 15 amino acids. V was clipped by 1 base and J by 6 bases, with 14 bases between them. CDR3: CASSEVGLKADTQYF. The DNA of the CDR3 is TGTGCCAGCAGTGAAGTGGGACTCAAGGCTGATACGCAGTATTTT.